Sequencing of this TCR beta chain was carried out in a study of shared clonotypes between healthy human individuals. Study-wide results and limits: It was the non-shared clonotypes that had lower generation probabilities than clonotypes shared by all four donors. Larger estimated richness was generally seen in naive subsets than in memory subsets.

CDR3 length: 12 residues. The ends were cut back, 4 bases at V and 5 bases at J, with 6 bases in the middle. Germline CDR1 is SGHNT and CDR2 is YYREEE (reference sequence). Sorted-subset replicate PCRs used about 0.2 ug of genomic DNA. This amount corresponded to about 30,000 T cell genomes. The table came from immunoSEQ multiplex PCR; TCRdb's copy has only in-frame clones and leaves some out. The sample lists some 680,000 clones, 73% occurring once. As for this clone: Its target is not known.

The clonotype was recovered from a young woman in good health. V and J are TRBV5-4 and TRBJ2-2; D is undetermined. Sequencing was carried out using memory CD4+ T cells sorted from blood. Documented subset: CD45RA-negative fraction. This CDR3 is CASSAGTGELFF. CDR3 sequence (DNA): TGTGCCAGCAGCGCTGGAACCGGGGAGCTGTTTTTT.